The T cell receptor beta chain under discussion was sequenced for a study of technical replicates of blood from several donors. Between the trimmed V and J ends, which lost 6 bases and 5 bases, there was a span of 13 bases. CDR1 and CDR2 from the germline V gene are SNHLY and FYNNEI. CDR3 length: 13 amino acids. TCRdb's copy holds only in-frame clones and misses some; the assay was immunoSEQ multiplex PCR. The sample has 70,000 to 95,000 clones, approximately 96% seen once; the top ten hold roughly 0.22%. The rearrangement links TRBV2 to TRBJ2-5; D might be TRBD1 (6 bases). The sample was T cells isolated from PBMCs. This TCR derives from a human donor in good health. The CDR3 loop is CASSDRDRETQYF. CDR3 coding DNA: TGTGCCAGCAGCGACAGAGACAGGGAGACCCAGTACTTC.